These 10 T cell receptor beta chains share one sample of origin, sequenced in a study of blood T cell repertoires in COVID-19. Profiled with immunoSEQ multiplex PCR; TCRdb holds only in-frame clones, not every one. The sample holds about 80,000 clones, around 88% seen once. The source material was peripheral blood. The receptors were sampled from a woman aged 80 or over with acute or convalescent COVID-19.

The gene calls are TRBV30 and TRBJ2-3; possibly TRBD2 for D (5 bases). The CDR3 length is 13 residues. Germline V gene data show CDR1 as GTSNPN and CDR2 as SVGIG (reference sequence). The ends were cut back, 7 bases at V and 2 bases at J, with 13 bases in the middle. The DNA of the CDR3 is TGTGCCTACAACCGGAGGACCACAGATACGCAGTATTTT. This gives the protein CAYNRRTTDTQYF.

The chain joins TRBV21-1 to TRBJ2-7; the D call of TRBD2 is as the table states it, not checked on the DNA. TRBV21-1 is a recognized pseudogene. CDR3 length equals 16 residues. Here the CDR3 reads CASSKHLRTGGYEQYF. Written as DNA, the CDR3 is TGTGCCAGCAGCAAACATCTGCGTACGGGGGGTTACGAGCAGTACTTC.

The CDR3 spells CASSPPGLAGGPGSGANVLTF. Here the CDR3 DNA reads TGTGCCAGCAGCCCGCCGGGACTAGCGGGAGGGCCAGGGTCTGGGGCCAACGTCCTGACTTTC. The J gene is TRBJ2-6, the V gene TRBV4-2, with 16 positions matching TRBD2. The J segment lost 1 base and the V segment lost 4 bases, leaving 10 bases of the junction unmatched. From germline, CDR1 is LGHNA and CDR2 YNFKEQ. CDR3 size: 21 residues.

This clone was seen just once. V and J are TRBV30 and TRBJ1-1, with D perhaps matching TRBD1 (6 bases). The CDR3 runs to 13 residues. Trimming removed 3 bases from V and 1 base from J, with 9 bases in between. Germline CDR1 reads GTSNPN; CDR2 reads SVGIG (reference sequence). CDR3: CAWRGQPNTEAFF. In DNA form, the CDR3 reads TGTGCCTGGAGAGGACAGCCGAACACTGAAGCTTTCTTT.

The rearrangement links TRBV25-1 to TRBJ1-3, with D perhaps TRBD1 (5 bases). Trimming took off 3 bases at V and 9 bases at J, with 18 bases between the two ends. CDR3 length equals 15 residues. Germline CDR1 is MGHDK and CDR2 is SYGVNS. The CDR3 region has the DNA TGTGCCAGCAGTGAGGCAGGGCCATTTAGGGGCACCATATATTTT. It encodes CASSEAGPFRGTIYF.

The sample holds one count of this clone. V usage is TRBV11-3 and J usage is TRBJ2-1, with TRBD2 as a possible D gene (6 bases). From germline, CDR1 is SGHNT and CDR2 YENEEA. The CDR3 contains 17 residues. The V gene lost 3 bases and the J gene lost 1 base, with 16 bases spanning the gap. The chain's CDR3 is CASSLGTPGGSYNEQFF. For the CDR3, the DNA is TGTGCCAGCAGCTTGGGAACCCCTGGGGGGTCCTACAATGAGCAGTTCTTC.

V and J are TRBV15 and TRBJ2-5; D is unresolved. Germline CDR1 reads LNHNV; CDR2 reads YYDKDF (reference sequence). This CDR3 has 11 residues. Trimming stripped 4 bases from V and 6 bases from J, with 6 bases between. CDR3 in DNA: TGTGCCACCAGCATGTCAAAGACCCAGTACTTC. Protein sequence: CATSMSKTQYF. Full variable domain (outside the CDR3, taken from reference TRBV15 and TRBJ2-5): DAMVIQNPRYQVTQFGKPVTLSCSQTLNHNVMYWYQQKSSQAPKLLFHYYDKDFNNEADTPDNFQSRRPNTSFCFLDIRSPGLGDTAMYLCATSMSKTQYFGPGTRLLVL.

V usage is TRBV11-3 and J usage is TRBJ2-2; no clear D. V shed 6 bases and J shed 4 bases, with 9 bases lying between them. The CDR3 has 13 amino acids. Per germline, CDR1 SGHNT and CDR2 YENEEA. The CDR3 loop reads CASSMRSTGELFF. CDR3 DNA sequence: TGTGCCAGCAGTATGCGGAGCACCGGGGAGCTGTTTTTT.

The genes are TRBV10-2 and TRBJ2-3; 9 positions match TRBD2. The CDR3 consists of 13 residues. Trimming took 5 bases from V and 6 from J; bases not matched to a gene: 3. Germline CDR1 and CDR2: WSHSY and SAAADI. CDR3 residues: CASSRTSADTQYF. In nucleotides, the CDR3 is TGCGCCAGCAGTCGGACTAGCGCGGATACGCAGTATTTT.

This chain joins TRBV6-2 or TRBV6-3 and TRBJ1-2, with 7 bases fitting TRBD1. V was clipped by 4 bases and J by 4 bases; unmatched bases: 3. This CDR3 has 13 amino acids. The germline V gene encodes CDR1 MNHEY and CDR2 SVGEGT. The CDR3 DNA sequence: TGTGCCAGCAGTTTGCCAGGGGGCTATGGCTACACCTTC. Its protein is CASSLPGGYGYTF.